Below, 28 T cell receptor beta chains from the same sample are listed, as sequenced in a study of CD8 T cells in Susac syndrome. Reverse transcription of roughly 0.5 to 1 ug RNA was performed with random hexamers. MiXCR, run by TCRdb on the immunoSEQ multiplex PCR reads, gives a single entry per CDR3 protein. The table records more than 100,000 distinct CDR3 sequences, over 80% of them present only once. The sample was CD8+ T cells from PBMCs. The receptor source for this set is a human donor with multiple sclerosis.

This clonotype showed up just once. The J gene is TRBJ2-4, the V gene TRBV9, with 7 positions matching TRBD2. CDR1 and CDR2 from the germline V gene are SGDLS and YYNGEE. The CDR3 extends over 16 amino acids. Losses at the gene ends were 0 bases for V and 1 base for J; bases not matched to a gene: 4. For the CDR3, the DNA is TGTGCCAGCAGCGTAGGACTAGCTGGTGCCAAAAACATTCAGTACTTC. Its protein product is CASSVGLAGAKNIQYF.

The CDR3 loop is CASSTDETGPNTGELFF. Written as DNA, the CDR3 is TGTGCCAGCAGTACCGACGAGACAGGGCCGAACACCGGGGAGCTGTTTTTT. The chain combines TRBV6-2 or TRBV6-3 with TRBJ2-2; TRBD1 matches 7 bases. Unmatched junction bases numbered 9, after V lost 5 bases and J lost 0 bases. CDR3 length: 17 residues. Germline values: CDR1 MNHEY, CDR2 SVGEGT.

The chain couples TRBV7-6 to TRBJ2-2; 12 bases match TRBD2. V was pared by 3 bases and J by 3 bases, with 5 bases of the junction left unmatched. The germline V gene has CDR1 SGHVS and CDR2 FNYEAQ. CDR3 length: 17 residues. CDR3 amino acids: CASSFSRLAGDTGELFF. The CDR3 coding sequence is TGTGCCAGCAGCTTTTCCCGACTAGCGGGAGACACCGGGGAGCTGTTTTTT.

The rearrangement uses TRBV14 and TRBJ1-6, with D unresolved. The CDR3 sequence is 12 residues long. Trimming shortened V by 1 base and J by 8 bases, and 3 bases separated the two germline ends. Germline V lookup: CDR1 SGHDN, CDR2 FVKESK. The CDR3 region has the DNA TGTGCCAGCAGCCAAGGGTATTCACCCCTCCACTTT. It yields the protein CASSQGYSPLHF.

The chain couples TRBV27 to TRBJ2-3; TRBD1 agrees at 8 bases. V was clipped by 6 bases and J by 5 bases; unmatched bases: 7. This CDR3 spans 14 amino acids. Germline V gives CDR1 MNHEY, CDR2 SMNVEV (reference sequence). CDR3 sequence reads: CASSIGQGGDTQYF. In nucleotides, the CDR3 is TGTGCCAGCAGCATAGGACAGGGTGGAGATACGCAGTATTTT.

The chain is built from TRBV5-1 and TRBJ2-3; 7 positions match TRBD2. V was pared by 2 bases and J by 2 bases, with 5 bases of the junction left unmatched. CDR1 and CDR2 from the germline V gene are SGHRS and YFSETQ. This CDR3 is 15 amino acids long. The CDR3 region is CASSFYGGITDTQYF. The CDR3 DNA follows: TGCGCCAGCAGCTTTTACGGGGGGATCACAGATACGCAGTATTTT.

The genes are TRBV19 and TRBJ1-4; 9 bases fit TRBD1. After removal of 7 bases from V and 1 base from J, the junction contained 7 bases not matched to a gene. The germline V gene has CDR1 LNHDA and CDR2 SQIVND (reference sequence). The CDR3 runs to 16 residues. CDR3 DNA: TGTGCCAGTATGGACCCGGACAGGGGAACTAATGAAAAACTGTTTTTT. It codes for CASMDPDRGTNEKLFF.

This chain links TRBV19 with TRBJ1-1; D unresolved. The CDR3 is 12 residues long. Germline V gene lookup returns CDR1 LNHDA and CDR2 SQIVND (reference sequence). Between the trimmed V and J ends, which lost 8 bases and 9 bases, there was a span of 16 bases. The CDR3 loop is CASVQSPSQAFF. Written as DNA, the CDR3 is TGTGCCAGTGTCCAGAGTCCATCGCAAGCTTTCTTT.

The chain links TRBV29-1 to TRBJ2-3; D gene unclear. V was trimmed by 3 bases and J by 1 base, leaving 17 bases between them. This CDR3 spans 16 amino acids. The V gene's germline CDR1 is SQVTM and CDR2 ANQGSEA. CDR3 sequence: CSVDVDYNRRTDTQYF. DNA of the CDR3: TGCAGCGTTGACGTTGATTATAACAGACGCACAGATACGCAGTATTTT.

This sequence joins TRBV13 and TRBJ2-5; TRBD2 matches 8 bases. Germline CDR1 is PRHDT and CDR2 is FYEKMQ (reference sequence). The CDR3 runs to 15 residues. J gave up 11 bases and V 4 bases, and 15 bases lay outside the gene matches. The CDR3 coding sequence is TGTGCCAGCAGCTCCCGGGGGGGAGGACAGCTCGTACAGTACTTC. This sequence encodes CASSSRGGGQLVQYF. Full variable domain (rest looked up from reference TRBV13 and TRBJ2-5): AAGVIQSPRHLIKEKRETATLKCYPIPRHDTVYWYQQGPGQDPQFLISFYEKMQSDKGSIPDRFSAQQFSDYHSELNMSSLELGDSALYFCASSSRGGGQLVQYFGPGTRLLVL.

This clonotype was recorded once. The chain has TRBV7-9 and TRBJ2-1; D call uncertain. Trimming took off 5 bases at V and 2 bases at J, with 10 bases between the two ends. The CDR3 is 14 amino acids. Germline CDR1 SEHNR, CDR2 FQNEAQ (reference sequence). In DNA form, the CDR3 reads TGTGCCAGCAGCAAAGATGGGGCCTACAATGAGCAGTTCTTC. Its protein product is CASSKDGAYNEQFF.

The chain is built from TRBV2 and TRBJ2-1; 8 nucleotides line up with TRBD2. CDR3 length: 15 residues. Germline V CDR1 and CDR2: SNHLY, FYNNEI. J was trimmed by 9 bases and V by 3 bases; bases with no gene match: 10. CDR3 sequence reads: CASSDTSGGPGEQFF. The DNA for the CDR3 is TGTGCCAGCAGTGATACGTCGGGAGGGCCAGGTGAGCAGTTCTTC.

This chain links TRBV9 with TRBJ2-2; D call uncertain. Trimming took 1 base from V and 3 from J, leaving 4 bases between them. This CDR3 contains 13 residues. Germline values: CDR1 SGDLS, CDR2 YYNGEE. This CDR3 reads CASSVLHTGELFF. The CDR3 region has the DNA TGTGCCAGCAGCGTACTCCACACCGGGGAGCTGTTTTTT. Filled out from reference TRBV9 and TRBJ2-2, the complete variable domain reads DSGVTQTPKHLITATGQRVTLRCSPRSGDLSVYWYQQSLDQGLQFLIQYYNGEERAKGNILERFSAQQFPDLHSELNLSSLELGDSALYFCASSVLHTGELFFGEGSRLTVL.

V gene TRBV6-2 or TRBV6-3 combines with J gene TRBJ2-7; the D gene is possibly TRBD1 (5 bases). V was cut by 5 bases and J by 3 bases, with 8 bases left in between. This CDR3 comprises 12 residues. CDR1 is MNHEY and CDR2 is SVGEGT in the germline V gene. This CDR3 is CASSTDSYEQYV. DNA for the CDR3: TGTGCCAGCAGTACCGACAGCTACGAGCAGTACGTC.

This CDR3 reads CASRGSGRTDTQYF. DNA for the CDR3: TGCGCCAGCAGGGGTAGCGGCCGCACAGATACGCAGTATTTT. The V gene is TRBV5-1, the J gene TRBJ2-3; D is perhaps TRBD2 (6 bases). This CDR3 has 14 amino acids. Trimming removed 5 bases at V and 1 base at J, with 11 bases between. The germline V gene has CDR1 SGHRS and CDR2 YFSETQ.

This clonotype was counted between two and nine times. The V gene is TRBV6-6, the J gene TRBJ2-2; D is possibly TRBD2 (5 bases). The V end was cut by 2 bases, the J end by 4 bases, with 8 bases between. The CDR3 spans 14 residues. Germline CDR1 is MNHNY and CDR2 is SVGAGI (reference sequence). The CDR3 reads CASSYSSGTGELFF. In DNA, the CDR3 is TGTGCCAGCAGTTACAGCAGCGGCACCGGGGAGCTGTTTTTT.

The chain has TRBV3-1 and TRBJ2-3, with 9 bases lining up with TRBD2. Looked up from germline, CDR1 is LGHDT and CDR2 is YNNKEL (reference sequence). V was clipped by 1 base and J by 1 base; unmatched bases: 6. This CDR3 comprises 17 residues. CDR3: CASSQVAAGGRTDTQYF. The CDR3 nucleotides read TGTGCCAGCAGCCAAGTAGCCGCGGGGGGGCGCACAGATACGCAGTATTTT.

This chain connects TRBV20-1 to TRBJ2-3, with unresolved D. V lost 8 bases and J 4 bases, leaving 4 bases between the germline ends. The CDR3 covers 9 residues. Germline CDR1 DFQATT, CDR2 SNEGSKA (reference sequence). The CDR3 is CSLADTQYF. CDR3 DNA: TGCAGTCTAGCAGATACGCAGTATTTT.

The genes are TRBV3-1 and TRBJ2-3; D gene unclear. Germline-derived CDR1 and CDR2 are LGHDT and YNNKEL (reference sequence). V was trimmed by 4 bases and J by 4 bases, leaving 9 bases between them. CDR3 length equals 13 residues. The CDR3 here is CASSPRMSDTQYF. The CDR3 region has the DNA TGTGCCAGCAGCCCCCGGATGTCAGATACGCAGTATTTT.

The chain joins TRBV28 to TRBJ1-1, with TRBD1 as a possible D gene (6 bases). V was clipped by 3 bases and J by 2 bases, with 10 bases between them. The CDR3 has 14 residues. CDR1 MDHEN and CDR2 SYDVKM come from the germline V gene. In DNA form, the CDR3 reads TGTGCCAGCAGTTTCCGGGGGGGCAACACTGAAGCTTTCTTT. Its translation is CASSFRGGNTEAFF.

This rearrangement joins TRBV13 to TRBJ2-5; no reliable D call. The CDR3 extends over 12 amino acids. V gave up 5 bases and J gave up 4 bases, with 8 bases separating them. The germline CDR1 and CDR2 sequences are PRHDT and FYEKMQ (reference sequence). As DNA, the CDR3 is TGTGCCAGCAGCCAAGGATTAGAGACCCAGTACTTC. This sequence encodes CASSQGLETQYF.

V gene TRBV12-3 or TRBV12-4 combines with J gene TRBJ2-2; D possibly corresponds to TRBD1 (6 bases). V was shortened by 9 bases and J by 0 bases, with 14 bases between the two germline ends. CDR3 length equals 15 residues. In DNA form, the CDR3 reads TGTGCCAGTAACGACAGGCCTCCGAACACCGGGGAGCTGTTTTTT. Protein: CASNDRPPNTGELFF.

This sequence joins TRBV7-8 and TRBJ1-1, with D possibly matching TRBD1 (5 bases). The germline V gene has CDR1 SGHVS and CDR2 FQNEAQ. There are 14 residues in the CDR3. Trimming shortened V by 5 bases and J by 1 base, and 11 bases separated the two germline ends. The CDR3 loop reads CASSQQGSNTEAFF. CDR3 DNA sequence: TGTGCCAGCAGCCAGCAGGGTTCGAACACTGAAGCTTTCTTT. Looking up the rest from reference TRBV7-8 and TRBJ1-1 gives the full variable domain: GAGVSQSPRYKVAKRGQDVALRCDPISGHVSLFWYQQALGQGPEFLTYFQNEAQLDKSGLPSDRFFAERPEGSVSTLKIQRTQQEDSAVYLCASSQQGSNTEAFFGQGTRLTVV.

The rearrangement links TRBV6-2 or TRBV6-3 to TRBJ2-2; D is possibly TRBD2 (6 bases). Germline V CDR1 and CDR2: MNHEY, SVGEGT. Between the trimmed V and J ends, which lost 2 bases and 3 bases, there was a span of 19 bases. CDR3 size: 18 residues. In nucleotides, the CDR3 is TGTGCCAGCAGTTACATCGAGGTCCCTAGCGACGACACCGGGGAGCTGTTTTTT. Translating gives CASSYIEVPSDDTGELFF.

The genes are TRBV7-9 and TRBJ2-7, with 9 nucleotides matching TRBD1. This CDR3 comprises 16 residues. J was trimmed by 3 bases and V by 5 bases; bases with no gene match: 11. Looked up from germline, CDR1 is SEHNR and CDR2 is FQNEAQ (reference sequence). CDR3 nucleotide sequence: TGTGCCAGCAGCCCCCGGACAGGGGACATGTACTACGAGCAGTACTTC. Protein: CASSPRTGDMYYEQYF.

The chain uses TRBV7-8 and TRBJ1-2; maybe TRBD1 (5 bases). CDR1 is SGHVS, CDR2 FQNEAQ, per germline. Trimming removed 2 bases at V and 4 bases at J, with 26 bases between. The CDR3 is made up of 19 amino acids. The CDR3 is CASSLSIRPSKGVFYGYTF. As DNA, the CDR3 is TGTGCCAGCAGCTTATCTATAAGGCCCTCAAAAGGGGTATTCTATGGCTACACCTTC.

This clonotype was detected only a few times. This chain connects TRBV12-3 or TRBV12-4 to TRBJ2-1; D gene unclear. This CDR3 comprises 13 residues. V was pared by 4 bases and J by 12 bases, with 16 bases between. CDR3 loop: CASSSSTDRTQFF. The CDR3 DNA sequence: TGTGCCAGCAGTTCCTCAACCGACCGGACGCAGTTCTTC.

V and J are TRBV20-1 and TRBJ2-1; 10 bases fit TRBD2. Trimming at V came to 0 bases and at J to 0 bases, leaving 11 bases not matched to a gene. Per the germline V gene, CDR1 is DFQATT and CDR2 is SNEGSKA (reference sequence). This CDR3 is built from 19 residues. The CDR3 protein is CSARDASGRDLSSYNEQFF. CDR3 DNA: TGCAGTGCTAGAGATGCCAGCGGGAGGGACCTTAGCTCCTACAATGAGCAGTTCTTC.